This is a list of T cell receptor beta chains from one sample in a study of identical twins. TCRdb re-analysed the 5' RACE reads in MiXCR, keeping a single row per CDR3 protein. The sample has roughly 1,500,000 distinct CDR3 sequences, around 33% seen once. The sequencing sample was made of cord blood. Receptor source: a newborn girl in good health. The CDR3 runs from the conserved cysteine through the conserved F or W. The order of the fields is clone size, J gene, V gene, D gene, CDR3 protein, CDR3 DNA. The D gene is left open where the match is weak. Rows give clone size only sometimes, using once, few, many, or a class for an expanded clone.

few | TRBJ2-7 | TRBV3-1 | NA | CASSQQGGHEQYF | TGTGCCAGCAGCCAGCAGGGGGGACACGAGCAGTACTTC
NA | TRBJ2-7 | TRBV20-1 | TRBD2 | CSASRGLAAYEQYF | TGCAGTGCTAGCAGGGGACTAGCGGCCTACGAGCAGTACTTC
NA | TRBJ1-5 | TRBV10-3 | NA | CAISERGAEQPQHF | TGTGCCATCAGTGAGAGGGGCGCAGAGCAGCCCCAGCATTTT
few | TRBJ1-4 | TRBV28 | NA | CASRGGDTTNEKLFF | TGTGCCAGCAGGGGAGGGGACACAACTAATGAAAAACTGTTTTTT
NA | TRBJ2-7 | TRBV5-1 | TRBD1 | CASRRRDRGYEQYF | TGCGCCAGCAGGCGCCGGGACAGGGGCTACGAGCAGTACTTC
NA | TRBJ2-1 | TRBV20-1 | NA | CSANQLAEQETQFF | TGCAGTGCTAACCAACTAGCAGAACAAGAGACCCAGTTCTTC
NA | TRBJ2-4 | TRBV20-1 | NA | CSARRTDNKNIQYF | TGCAGTGCTAGACGGACAGACAATAAAAACATTCAGTACTTC
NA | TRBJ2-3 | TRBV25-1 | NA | CANSELRVTDTQYF | TGTGCCAACAGTGAATTGCGGGTCACAGATACGCAGTATTTT
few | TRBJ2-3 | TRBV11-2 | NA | CASSSRSGTPMRDTLYF | TGTGCCAGCAGCTCGCGTTCCGGGACCCCCATGAGGGATACGCTGTATTTT
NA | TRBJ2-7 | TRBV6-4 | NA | CASNRCGGPSYEQYF | TGTGCCAGCAACCGGTGCGGCGGCCCCTCCTACGAGCAGTACTTC
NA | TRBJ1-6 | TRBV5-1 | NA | CASSFSAQDNSPLHF | TGCGCCAGCAGCTTTTCGGCACAGGATAATTCACCCCTCCACTTT
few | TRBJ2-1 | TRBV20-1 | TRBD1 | CSATRQGTQETQFF | TGCAGTGCTACCCGACAGGGGACCCAAGAGACCCAGTTCTTC
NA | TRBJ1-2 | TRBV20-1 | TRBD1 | CSARARQGPNYGYTF | TGCAGTGCTAGAGCCCGACAGGGACCTAACTATGGCTACACCTTC
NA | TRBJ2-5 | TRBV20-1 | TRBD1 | CSAPSLRQGGNNEQYF | TGCAGTGCTCCATCGCTCAGACAGGGGGGTAACAATGAGCAGTACTTC
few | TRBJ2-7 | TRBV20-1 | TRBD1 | CSAREKYTQGAYEQYF | TGCAGTGCTAGAGAGAAATACACACAGGGGGCGTACGAGCAGTACTTC
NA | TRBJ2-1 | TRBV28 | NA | CASSFFRGGETQFF | TGTGCCAGCAGTTTCTTTCGGGGCGGGGAGACCCAGTTCTTC
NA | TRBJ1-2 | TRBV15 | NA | CATSRGLDGYTF | TGTGCCACCAGCAGAGGACTGGATGGCTACACCTTC
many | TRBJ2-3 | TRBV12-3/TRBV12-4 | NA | CASTLGGSTDTQYF | TGTGCCAGCACTTTAGGGGGGAGCACAGATACGCAGTATTTT
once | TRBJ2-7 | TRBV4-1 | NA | CASSPPVAGGRSYEQYF | TGCGCCAGCAGCCCGCCCGTAGCAGGAGGGCGTTCCTACGAGCAGTACTTC
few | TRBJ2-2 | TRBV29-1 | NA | CSVVFAVNTGELFF | TGCAGCGTTGTTTTTGCAGTCAACACCGGGGAGCTGTTTTTT
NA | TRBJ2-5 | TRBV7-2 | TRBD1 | CASSLGGTAQETQYF | TGTGCCAGCAGCTTAGGTGGGACAGCCCAAGAGACCCAGTACTTC
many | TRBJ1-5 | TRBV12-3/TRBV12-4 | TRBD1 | CASSPGQGYQPQHF | TGTGCCAGCAGCCCCGGACAGGGTTATCAGCCCCAGCATTTT
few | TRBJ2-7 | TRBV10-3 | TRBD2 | CASSPSGGFYEQYF | TGTGCCAGTTCCCCAAGCGGGGGTTTCTACGAGCAGTACTTC
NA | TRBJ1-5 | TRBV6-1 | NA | CASRGGQSNQPQHF | TGTGCCAGCAGGGGCGGACAGAGCAATCAGCCCCAGCATTTT
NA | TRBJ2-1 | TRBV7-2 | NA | CASSGRTPSSYNEQFF | TGTGCCAGCAGCGGGCGGACTCCCTCCTCCTACAATGAGCAGTTCTTC
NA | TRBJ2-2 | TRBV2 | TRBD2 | CASSATSGRAGTGELFF | TGTGCCAGCAGTGCGACTAGCGGGAGGGCCGGCACCGGGGAGCTGTTTTTT
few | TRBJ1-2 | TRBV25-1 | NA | CASSGQHYGYTF | TGTGCCAGCAGTGGACAGCACTATGGCTACACCTTC
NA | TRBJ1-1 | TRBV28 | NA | CASSFGGATTEAFF | TGTGCCAGCAGTTTCGGGGGGGCGACCACTGAAGCTTTCTTT
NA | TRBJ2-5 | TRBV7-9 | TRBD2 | CASSLVGGGVQETQYF | TGTGCCAGCAGCTTAGTAGGCGGGGGGGTCCAAGAGACCCAGTACTTC
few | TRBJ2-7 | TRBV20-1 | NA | CSAKGAFPEQYF | TGCAGTGCCAAAGGGGCGTTTCCCGAGCAGTACTTC
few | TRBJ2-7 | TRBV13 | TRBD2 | CASSWSSGRYNEQYF | TGTGCCAGCAGCTGGTCTAGCGGGCGCTACAATGAGCAGTACTTC
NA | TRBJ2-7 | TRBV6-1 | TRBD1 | CASDDRGPWSSYNEQYF | TGTGCCAGCGATGACAGGGGGCCTTGGAGCTCCTACAATGAGCAGTACTTC
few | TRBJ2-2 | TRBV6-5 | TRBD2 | CASSYRTSGISGELFF | TGTGCCAGCAGTTACCGGACTAGCGGGATTAGCGGGGAGCTGTTTTTT
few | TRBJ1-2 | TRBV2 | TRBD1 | CASSEAPQGDYGYTF | TGTGCCAGCAGTGAAGCGCCGCAGGGGGATTATGGCTACACCTTC
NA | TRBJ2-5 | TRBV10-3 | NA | CAISAGAAWETQYF | TGTGCCATCAGTGCAGGGGCGGCTTGGGAGACCCAGTACTTC
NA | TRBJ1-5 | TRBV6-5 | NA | CAGRPDPDSNQPQHF | TGTGCCGGCAGACCCGACCCAGATAGCAATCAGCCCCAGCATTTT